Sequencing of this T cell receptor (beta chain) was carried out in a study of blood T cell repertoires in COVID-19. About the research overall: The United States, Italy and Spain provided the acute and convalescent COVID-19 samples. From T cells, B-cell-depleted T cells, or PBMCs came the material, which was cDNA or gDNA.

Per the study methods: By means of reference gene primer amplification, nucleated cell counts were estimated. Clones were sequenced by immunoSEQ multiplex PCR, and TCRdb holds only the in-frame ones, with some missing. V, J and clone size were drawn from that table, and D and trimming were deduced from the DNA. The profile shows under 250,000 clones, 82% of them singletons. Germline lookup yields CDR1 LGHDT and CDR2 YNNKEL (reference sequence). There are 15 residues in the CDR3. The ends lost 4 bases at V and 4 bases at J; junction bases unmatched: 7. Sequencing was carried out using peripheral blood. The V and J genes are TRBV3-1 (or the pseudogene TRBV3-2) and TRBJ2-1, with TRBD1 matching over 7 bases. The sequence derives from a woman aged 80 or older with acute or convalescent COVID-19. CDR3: CASSRRQGVYNEQFF. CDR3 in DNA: TGTGCCAGCAGCCGCAGACAGGGAGTATACAATGAGCAGTTCTTC.